The sequence of this T cell receptor beta chain was determined in a study of glioma-infiltrating T cells. The V gene end was trimmed by 2 bases and the J gene end by 6 bases; junction bases not matched to a gene: 11. This CDR3 is built from 17 residues. CDR1 and CDR2 (germline): MNHEY, SMNVEV (reference sequence). TCR alpha and beta CDR3 regions were amplified from RNA using iRepertoire nested multiplex PCR. Input was roughly 85-400 ng of tissue mRNA or PBMC total RNA. MiXCR, run by TCRdb on the multiplex PCR reads, gives a single entry per CDR3 protein. The top ten hold 44% of the sample, which has fewer than 110,000 distinct CDR3 sequences, about 30% seen once. This clonotype was detected many times. The antigen remains undetermined. Points from the study as a whole: Above-expected tissue-blood divergence occurred in all gliomas, most in low-grade ones. Very few CDR3 sequences were shared between tissue and blood.

Sequencing was carried out using glioma tissue, nonneoplastic brain tissue, or PBMCs (not recorded which). The rearrangement uses TRBV27 and TRBJ2-1; TRBD2 aligns across 9 bases. The sequence came from a human donor with low-grade glioma or glioblastoma, undergoing nonglioma brain surgery, or in good health (not recorded which). The CDR3 nucleotides read TGTGCCAGCAGTTTACGCCCCGCTAGCGGGGCCGGCAATGAGCAGTTCTTC. This encodes CASSLRPASGAGNEQFF.